This entry lists 19 T cell receptor beta chains sequenced from one sample in a study of OX40 agonist ivuxolimab in advanced cancers. The assay was immunoSEQ multiplex PCR, and TCRdb's table has in-frame clones only and misses some. Here the sample spans tens of thousands of clones, around 77% being singletons. Specimen: CD4+ or CD8+ T cells sorted from blood, collected in a trial of the OX40 agonist ivuxolimab. These receptors were taken from an adult with an advanced solid tumor such as melanoma, head and neck, liver or kidney cancer.

CDR3 region: CASSGGGPQPQHF. The CDR3 DNA reads TGTGCCAGCAGCGGGGGGGGTCCTCAGCCCCAGCATTTT. The chain combines TRBV25-1 with TRBJ1-5; weak D call: TRBD1 (5 bases). This CDR3 comprises 13 residues. CDR1 MGHDK and CDR2 SYGVNS come from the germline V gene. Deletions cut 6 bases from V and 6 bases from J, with 12 bases between.

CDR3 sequence: CASREGWGNTEAFF. The DNA for the CDR3 is TGTGCCAGCAGAGAAGGGTGGGGGAACACTGAAGCTTTCTTT. The chain joins TRBV28 to TRBJ1-1; D gene ambiguous. Trimming removed 6 bases from V and 1 base from J, with 12 bases in between. From germline, CDR1 is MDHEN and CDR2 SYDVKM. This CDR3 is 14 amino acids long.

This rearrangement joins TRBV9 to TRBJ1-2, with D possibly TRBD1 on 6 matching bases. V was trimmed by 3 bases and J by 1 base, leaving 13 bases between them. Germline V gene sequence: CDR1 SGDLS, CDR2 YYNGEE. The CDR3 extends over 15 amino acids. The CDR3 is CASSAQGSLNYGYTF. For the CDR3, the DNA is TGTGCCAGCAGCGCCCAGGGGTCCCTTAACTATGGCTACACCTTC. The variable domain in full, completed from reference TRBV9 and TRBJ1-2, reads DSGVTQTPKHLITATGQRVTLRCSPRSGDLSVYWYQQSLDQGLQFLIQYYNGEERAKGNILERFSAQQFPDLHSELNLSSLELGDSALYFCASSAQGSLNYGYTFGSGTRLTVV.

The chain links TRBV5-4 to TRBJ2-1, with 7 nucleotides matching TRBD1. CDR1 and CDR2 from the germline V gene are SGHNT and YYREEE (reference sequence). The ends lost 5 bases at V and 0 bases at J; junction bases unmatched: 5. This CDR3 has 15 amino acids. The CDR3 sequence: CASSLTGYSYNEQFF. DNA of the CDR3: TGTGCCAGCAGTTTGACAGGGTACTCCTACAATGAGCAGTTCTTC.

The gene calls are TRBV15 and TRBJ2-2; D gene uncertain. The ends were cut back, 5 bases at V and 2 bases at J, with 15 bases in the middle. Germline V gene data show CDR1 as LNHNV and CDR2 as YYDKDF (reference sequence). This CDR3 has 16 residues. Here the CDR3 reads CATSYLRGLNTGELFF. Here the CDR3 DNA reads TGTGCCACCAGCTACCTTCGAGGCCTTAACACCGGGGAGCTGTTTTTT.

This clone was picked up one time. CDR3: CSAEKGAYEQYF. DNA of the CDR3: TGCAGCGCCGAAAAGGGAGCTTACGAGCAGTACTTC. V is TRBV29-1 and J is TRBJ2-7, with D tentatively TRBD2 (5 bases). This CDR3 has 12 amino acids. Between the trimmed V and J ends, which lost 7 bases and 4 bases, there was a span of 14 bases. Germline V gene data show CDR1 as SQVTM and CDR2 as ANQGSEA.

This clone was detected a few times. The CDR3 DNA sequence: TGTGCCAGCCGAACAGGGCTCAATTCACCCCTCCACTTT. Translating it yields CASRTGLNSPLHF. The rearrangement links TRBV2 to TRBJ1-6; possible D gene TRBD1, 6 bases. Germline V gene lookup returns CDR1 SNHLY and CDR2 FYNNEI. Trimming pared 8 bases from V and 7 bases from J, leaving 12 bases between. The CDR3 contains 13 residues.

The rearrangement joins TRBV14 to TRBJ1-3; D might be TRBD1 (5 bases). The CDR3 runs to 13 residues. Looked up from germline, CDR1 is SGHDN and CDR2 is FVKESK. Between the trimmed V and J ends, which lost 4 bases and 6 bases, there was a span of 10 bases. CDR3 DNA sequence: TGTGCCAGCAGCCGCTCAGGGATAAACACCATATATTTT. This translates into CASSRSGINTIYF.

V is TRBV11-2 and J is TRBJ2-5, with TRBD2 identical over 11 bases. Germline CDR1 SGHAT, CDR2 FQNNGV. The ends lost 3 bases at V and 5 bases at J; junction bases unmatched: 14. This CDR3 comprises 18 residues. The chain's CDR3 is CASSFSGRAIPPGETQYF. CDR3 in DNA: TGTGCCAGCAGCTTTAGCGGGAGGGCCATTCCGCCCGGGGAGACCCAGTACTTC.

This clone was counted between two and nine times. The J gene is TRBJ2-7, the V gene TRBV18; weak D call: TRBD2 (5 bases). Trimming pared 3 bases from V and 0 bases from J, leaving 9 bases between. The germline gives CDR1 KGHSH, CDR2 LQKENI. The CDR3 spans 14 residues. The CDR3 nucleotides read TGTGCCAGCTCACCGAAACTAGACTCCTACGAGCAGTACTTC. Residues: CASSPKLDSYEQYF.

The sample holds a few counts of this clone. J is TRBJ1-1 and V is TRBV7-2, with D perhaps matching TRBD1 (5 bases). Per germline, CDR1 SGHTA and CDR2 FQGNSA. The CDR3 sequence is 15 residues long. The V and J ends lost 2 bases and 3 bases respectively, with 13 bases between them. CDR3 DNA sequence: TGTGCCAGCAGCTTAAAGATTACAGGTGACACTGAAGCTTTCTTT. Protein: CASSLKITGDTEAFF.

This clone was seen more than once but under ten times. The V gene is TRBV2, the J gene TRBJ1-2; the D is unclear. The CDR3 extends over 14 amino acids. Germline CDR1 and CDR2: SNHLY and FYNNEI. The V end was cut by 6 bases, the J end by 6 bases, with 17 bases between. The DNA of the CDR3 is TGTGCCAGCAGACCCAGCGGGCCGATCGATGGCTACACCTTC. Its translation is CASRPSGPIDGYTF.

The gene calls are TRBV28 and TRBJ2-3, with 9 bases matching TRBD2. V gave up 5 bases and J gave up 3 bases; unmatched junction bases: 9. CDR1 is MDHEN, CDR2 SYDVKM, per germline. This CDR3 spans 16 amino acids. The CDR3 DNA follows: TGTGCCAGCAGTCTATCCCGAGCGGGAGGAACAGATACGCAGTATTTT. Its translation: CASSLSRAGGTDTQYF.

This sequence joins TRBV7-9 and TRBJ1-2, with a weak D call TRBD1 (5 bases). With 5 bases removed from V and 0 bases from J, the gap between germline ends came to 16 bases. The CDR3 contains 16 residues. In germline, CDR1 is SEHNR, CDR2 FQNEAQ (reference sequence). This chain's CDR3 is CASSAGVGSPNYGYTF. The CDR3 DNA reads TGTGCCAGCAGCGCGGGGGTAGGCAGCCCTAACTATGGCTACACCTTC.

V gene TRBV4-1 combines with J gene TRBJ1-6; the match to TRBD1 covers 7 bases. V was pared by 0 bases and J by 8 bases, with 4 bases of the junction left unmatched. The germline V gene has CDR1 MGHRA and CDR2 YSYEKL. CDR3 length equals 15 residues. CDR3 sequence: CASSQEGTVYSPLHF. Written as DNA, the CDR3 is TGCGCCAGCAGCCAAGAAGGGACAGTCTATTCACCCCTCCACTTT.

The chain joins TRBV7-3 to TRBJ2-3; 7 bases agree with TRBD2. CDR3 length: 16 amino acids. Trimming cost V 0 bases and J 5 bases; bases outside gene matches: 8. Germline CDR1 and CDR2: SGHTA and FQGTGA. CDR3: CASSLTIAPGGDTQYF. The CDR3 coding sequence is TGTGCCAGCAGCTTAACGATAGCCCCGGGGGGAGATACGCAGTATTTT.

This rearrangement joins TRBV7-9 to TRBJ1-1; D uncertain. The CDR3 runs to 15 residues. CDR1 is SEHNR, CDR2 FQNEAQ, per germline (reference sequence). Trimming pared 8 bases from V and 1 base from J, leaving 17 bases between. This chain's CDR3 is CASARTDLQNTEAFF. The CDR3 nucleotides are TGTGCCAGCGCCCGGACCGACTTACAGAACACTGAAGCTTTCTTT.

DNA of the CDR3: TGTGCCAGCAGCTGGACAGGGGAAGAGACCCAGTACTTC. This translates into CASSWTGEETQYF. The chain uses TRBV7-2 and TRBJ2-5; 9 bases are a match to TRBD1. Germline trimming cut 4 bases from V and 3 bases from J; bases unmatched to any gene: 0. Germline V gene lookup returns CDR1 SGHTA and CDR2 FQGNSA. The CDR3 contains 13 residues.

V is TRBV27 and J is TRBJ2-4, with D possibly matching TRBD2 (5 bases). The germline V gene has CDR1 MNHEY and CDR2 SMNVEV (reference sequence). The CDR3 spans 15 residues. Trimming removed 0 bases at V and 7 bases at J, with 13 bases between. CDR3 coding DNA: TGTGCCAGCAGTTTATCGAGGGCCGCCGGGAACATTCAGTACTTC. Protein: CASSLSRAAGNIQYF.